A selection of T cell receptor beta chains follows, all from one sample in a study of cytomegalovirus exposure and HLA in healthy donors. Data came from immunoSEQ multiplex PCR; TCRdb stores just in-frame clones and leaves some out. The sample comprises fewer than 150,000 clones, approximately 76% of which are singletons, and 15% to 20% rests with the top ten. Sequenced sample: PBMCs. These receptors all come from a man over 45 in good health and CMV-seropositive. CDR3s include the opening cysteine and the closing phenylalanine or tryptophan. A D gene is named only where the DNA matches it firmly. The size of a clone is reported for some rows only, either as once, few or many, or as a class for expanded clones.

cdr3_nt	cdr3_aa	clone_size	j_call	v_call	d_call
TGTGCCAGCAGTTTATGGCCAGACACAGATACGCAGTATTTT	CASSLWPDTDTQYF	-	TRBJ2-3	TRBV27	-
TGCGCCAGCAGTGACCCGACCGGGGGAGGGCCCACCGGGGAGCTGTTTTTT	CASSDPTGGGPTGELFF	-	TRBJ2-2	TRBV10-2	TRBD2
TGCAGCGTTGAAGACCGACAGGGAGCCTACGAGCAGTACTTC	CSVEDRQGAYEQYF	few	TRBJ2-7	TRBV29-1	TRBD1
TGTGCCAGCAGCCCTAGACTGCTCCCCTCTGGAAACACCATATATTTT	CASSPRLLPSGNTIYF	-	TRBJ1-3	TRBV2	-
TGCGCCAGCAGCGAACGTCCAGGAAGCTCCTATAATTCACCCCTCCACTTT	CASSERPGSSYNSPLHF	few	TRBJ1-6	TRBV5-1	-
TGTGCCAGCAGCTTATTATCTGGGGCCAACGTCCTGACTTTC	CASSLLSGANVLTF	few	TRBJ2-6	TRBV11-1	-
TGTGCAAGTCGCTGGACGGGAAGACGCCAGCATTTT	CASRWTGRRQHF	-	TRBJ1-5	TRBV12-2	-
TGTGCCAGCGGTCCGGGACTCCCGCTTGAGGGCTACACCTTC	CASGPGLPLEGYTF	few	TRBJ1-2	TRBV5-5	-
TGCGATACAGCGGGAGCCTACAATGAGCAGTTCTTC	CDTAGAYNEQFF	-	TRBJ2-1	TRBV12-5	TRBD2
TGTGCCAGCAGCCTGGGACTCACCGTTTACAATGAGCAGTTCTTC	CASSLGLTVYNEQFF	-	TRBJ2-1	TRBV7-6	-
TGCGCCAGCAGCGGGGGGACAGGACAAGAGACCCAGTACTTC	CASSGGTGQETQYF	-	TRBJ2-5	TRBV5-1	TRBD1
TGCAGCGCCCAGACTAGCGGGGTGGTCAATGAGCAGTTCTTC	CSAQTSGVVNEQFF	-	TRBJ2-1	TRBV29-1	TRBD2
TGTGCCAGCCGCCACACGGGGAACACCGGGGAGCTGTTTTTT	CASRHTGNTGELFF	few	TRBJ2-2	TRBV7-7	-
TGTGCCAGTAGTATGGGTAGCGGGGTTTATGGTGAGCAGTTCTTC	CASSMGSGVYGEQFF	once	TRBJ2-1	TRBV19	TRBD2
TGTGCCAGCAGTTACTCGACAGGGACGAACACCATATATTTT	CASSYSTGTNTIYF	-	TRBJ1-3	TRBV6-5	TRBD1
TGTGCCAGCAGTGACCACCAGGACTCCTACAATGAGCAGTTCTTC	CASSDHQDSYNEQFF	few	TRBJ2-1	TRBV6-1	-
TGTGCCAGCAGCCCCGGGACACCTTATGAGCAGTACTTC	CASSPGTPYEQYF	-	TRBJ2-7	TRBV9	-
TGTGCCACCACCAAAAAGGGGGCTGGTACCTACGAGCAGTACTTC	CATTKKGAGTYEQYF	-	TRBJ2-7	TRBV19	TRBD1
TGTGCCAGCTCACCCCTCCGCGAGCAGTACTTC	CASSPLREQYF	-	TRBJ2-7	TRBV18	-
TGTGCCAGCAGTTTCCTATCCAATCAGCCCCAGCATTTT	CASSFLSNQPQHF	few	TRBJ1-5	TRBV27	-
TGTGCCAGTAGTATTTACGGTTACACTGAAGCTTTCTTT	CASSIYGYTEAFF	few	TRBJ1-1	TRBV19	-
TGTGCCAGCAGCATTGATACGGGGAGCACTGAAGCTTTCTTT	CASSIDTGSTEAFF	few	TRBJ1-1	TRBV7-2	-
TGTGCCAGCAGTTTATCTCGGAACACTGAAGCTTTCTTT	CASSLSRNTEAFF	-	TRBJ1-1	TRBV27	-
TGTGCCAGCAGTGCTAGACTGGATTCCTACGAGCAGTACTTC	CASSARLDSYEQYF	-	TRBJ2-7	TRBV27	-
TGTGCCAGCAGCCCGGGACTAGCGGGGGCCCCCTCCTACGAGCAGTACTTC	CASSPGLAGAPSYEQYF	-	TRBJ2-7	TRBV11-3	TRBD2
TGTGCCAGTATACGCGGTGCGAACACCGGGGAGCTGTTTTTT	CASIRGANTGELFF	-	TRBJ2-2	TRBV6-1	-
TGCGCCAGCAGCTCCTCCCTAGCGGGAGGAAGATACGAGCAGTACTTC	CASSSSLAGGRYEQYF	-	TRBJ2-7	TRBV5-1	TRBD2
TGCGCCAGCAGAGTTAGTGTACCCTTGGACAATGAGCAGTTCTTC	CASRVSVPLDNEQFF	-	TRBJ2-1	TRBV10-2	-
TGTGCCAGCAGCTTGCAGGGGATAGGAAACACCATATATTTT	CASSLQGIGNTIYF	few	TRBJ1-3	TRBV5-6	-
TGTGCCAGCAGAACAGGGGCTGGGGCCAACGTCCTGACTTTC	CASRTGAGANVLTF	-	TRBJ2-6	TRBV6-1	TRBD1
TGTGCCAGCAGTTTATTATTTGCCCAGGGGGTTGGCAATCAGCCCCAGCATTTT	CASSLLFAQGVGNQPQHF	few	TRBJ1-5	TRBV27	TRBD1
TGTGCCAGCAGCTTATTGACTAGCGGCTACAATGAGCAGTTCTTC	CASSLLTSGYNEQFF	-	TRBJ2-1	TRBV7-9	TRBD2